This T cell receptor beta chain appears in the sequencing data of a study of cytomegalovirus exposure and HLA in healthy donors. Study as a whole: Of several hundred genotyped donors, around 76% clustered with self-reported Caucasian donors.

Points from the study as a whole: An observed cluster of highly shared sequence variants was recorded as a likely sequencing artifact. Earlier analysis looked at TCR beta V segments, and most were productive about 90% or about 30% of the time.

PCR employed 60 Vbeta and 13 Jbeta primers. Using immunoSEQ multiplex PCR, the repertoire was profiled, and TCRdb retains in-frame clones only, with some absent. This sample has approximately 110,000 clones, with under 85% found just once. V shed 3 bases, J shed 0 bases, and the junction held 7 bases outside the gene matches. CDR3 size: 18 residues. The germline CDR1 and CDR2 sequences are LNHDA and SQIVND (reference sequence). As to this clone: Its matching antigen is unknown.

The TCR comes from a human donor in good health. The chain links TRBV19 to TRBJ2-6, with 8 positions matching TRBD1. The sequenced material came from PBMCs. The CDR3 DNA reads as TGTGCCAGTAGTATGTGGACAGGGCACCTCTCTGGGGCCAACGTCCTGACTTTC. Translating it yields CASSMWTGHLSGANVLTF.